This paragraph covers one T cell receptor beta chain sequence. Its antigen is currently unknown. Clones were read by immunoSEQ multiplex PCR, and TCRdb kept only the in-frame ones, dropping some. The sample includes more than 50,000 clones, roughly 89% of them seen just once. This CDR3 spans 13 amino acids. The germline V gene encodes CDR1 LNHDA and CDR2 SQIVND (reference sequence). V was cut by 3 bases and J by 8 bases, with 13 bases left in between. This record belongs to a study of OX40 agonist ivuxolimab in advanced cancers. Overall study results and limits: Certain nonresponders likewise exhibited a low normalized T-cell clonal expansion.

Blood samples were obtained at baseline, cycle 4 day 1, and cycle 7 day 1. The sample in question was CD4+ or CD8+ T cells sorted from blood, obtained in a trial of the OX40 agonist ivuxolimab. The receptor was derived from an adult with an advanced solid tumor such as melanoma, head and neck, liver or kidney cancer. The chain combines TRBV19 with TRBJ1-2; D remains unclear. DNA for the CDR3: TGTGCCAGTAGTATCACCCTCGACACAGGCTACACCTTC. As protein: CASSITLDTGYTF.